This T cell receptor (beta chain) is drawn from a study of blood T cells in healthy people across ages. This clonotype appeared once. Primers used in a second PCR of roughly 6 to 12 cycles were a sample-barcoded 5' primer and a J-beta primer mix. TCRdb processed the 5' RACE reads anew with MiXCR; each CDR3 protein has one entry. Of roughly 900,000 distinct CDR3 sequences in the sample, about 48% were seen once. What was sequenced was blood. This receptor was obtained from a man aged 25 to 40 in good health.

The CDR3 DNA is TGCAGTGCTAGAGAGGTGGGGGGCTGGGGAAACACCATATATTTT. Its protein product is CSAREVGGWGNTIYF. The chain couples TRBV20-1 to TRBJ1-3; D perhaps matches TRBD1 (6 bases). CDR1 and CDR2 (germline): DFQATT, SNEGSKA (reference sequence). There are 15 residues in the CDR3. Trimming took 0 bases from V and 4 from J, leaving 13 bases between them.